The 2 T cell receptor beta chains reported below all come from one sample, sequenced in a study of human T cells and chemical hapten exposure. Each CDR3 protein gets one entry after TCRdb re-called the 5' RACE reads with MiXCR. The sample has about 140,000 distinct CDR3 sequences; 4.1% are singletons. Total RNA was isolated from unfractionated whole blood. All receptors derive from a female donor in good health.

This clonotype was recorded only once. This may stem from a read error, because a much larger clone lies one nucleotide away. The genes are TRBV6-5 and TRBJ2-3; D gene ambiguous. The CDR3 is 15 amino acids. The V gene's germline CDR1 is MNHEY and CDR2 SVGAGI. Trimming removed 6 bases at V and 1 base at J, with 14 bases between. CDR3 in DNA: TGTGCCAGCAGCACGCCGCGTTCTGGCACAGATACGCAGTATTTT. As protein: CASSTPRSGTDTQYF.

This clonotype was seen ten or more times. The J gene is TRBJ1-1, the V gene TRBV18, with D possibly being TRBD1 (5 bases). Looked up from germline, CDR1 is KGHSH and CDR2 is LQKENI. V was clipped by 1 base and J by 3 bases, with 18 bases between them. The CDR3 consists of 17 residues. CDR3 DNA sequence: TGTGCCAGCTCACCACTGGGAGGCACAACGGGGGACACTGAAGCTTTCTTT. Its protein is CASSPLGGTTGDTEAFF.